The clone carrying this T cell receptor (beta chain) appeared many times. Other nucleotide sequences in the sample specify the same CDR3. This specimen belongs to a study of metastatic and nonmetastatic thyroid tumors. Every patient underwent thyroid surgery untreated. TCRdb re-called the PCR reads via MiXCR. The sample holds tens of thousands of clones, 20% seen once. This CDR3 region has 16 residues. The V gene end was trimmed by 6 bases and the J gene end by 6 bases; junction bases not matched to a gene: 8. Per the germline V gene, CDR1 is MNHEY and CDR2 is SMNVEV (reference sequence). The material sequenced was blood. V is TRBV27 and J is TRBJ2-3; 14 bases align to TRBD2. This receptor was identified in a female donor with papillary thyroid cancer or a benign thyroid nodule (not recorded which). Some clones in this sample may be carry-over from other donors' samples. The DNA for the CDR3 is TGTGCCAGCAGCCTCCGACTAGCGGGGGGGGGGGATACGCAGTATTTT. It yields the protein CASSLRLAGGGDTQYF.